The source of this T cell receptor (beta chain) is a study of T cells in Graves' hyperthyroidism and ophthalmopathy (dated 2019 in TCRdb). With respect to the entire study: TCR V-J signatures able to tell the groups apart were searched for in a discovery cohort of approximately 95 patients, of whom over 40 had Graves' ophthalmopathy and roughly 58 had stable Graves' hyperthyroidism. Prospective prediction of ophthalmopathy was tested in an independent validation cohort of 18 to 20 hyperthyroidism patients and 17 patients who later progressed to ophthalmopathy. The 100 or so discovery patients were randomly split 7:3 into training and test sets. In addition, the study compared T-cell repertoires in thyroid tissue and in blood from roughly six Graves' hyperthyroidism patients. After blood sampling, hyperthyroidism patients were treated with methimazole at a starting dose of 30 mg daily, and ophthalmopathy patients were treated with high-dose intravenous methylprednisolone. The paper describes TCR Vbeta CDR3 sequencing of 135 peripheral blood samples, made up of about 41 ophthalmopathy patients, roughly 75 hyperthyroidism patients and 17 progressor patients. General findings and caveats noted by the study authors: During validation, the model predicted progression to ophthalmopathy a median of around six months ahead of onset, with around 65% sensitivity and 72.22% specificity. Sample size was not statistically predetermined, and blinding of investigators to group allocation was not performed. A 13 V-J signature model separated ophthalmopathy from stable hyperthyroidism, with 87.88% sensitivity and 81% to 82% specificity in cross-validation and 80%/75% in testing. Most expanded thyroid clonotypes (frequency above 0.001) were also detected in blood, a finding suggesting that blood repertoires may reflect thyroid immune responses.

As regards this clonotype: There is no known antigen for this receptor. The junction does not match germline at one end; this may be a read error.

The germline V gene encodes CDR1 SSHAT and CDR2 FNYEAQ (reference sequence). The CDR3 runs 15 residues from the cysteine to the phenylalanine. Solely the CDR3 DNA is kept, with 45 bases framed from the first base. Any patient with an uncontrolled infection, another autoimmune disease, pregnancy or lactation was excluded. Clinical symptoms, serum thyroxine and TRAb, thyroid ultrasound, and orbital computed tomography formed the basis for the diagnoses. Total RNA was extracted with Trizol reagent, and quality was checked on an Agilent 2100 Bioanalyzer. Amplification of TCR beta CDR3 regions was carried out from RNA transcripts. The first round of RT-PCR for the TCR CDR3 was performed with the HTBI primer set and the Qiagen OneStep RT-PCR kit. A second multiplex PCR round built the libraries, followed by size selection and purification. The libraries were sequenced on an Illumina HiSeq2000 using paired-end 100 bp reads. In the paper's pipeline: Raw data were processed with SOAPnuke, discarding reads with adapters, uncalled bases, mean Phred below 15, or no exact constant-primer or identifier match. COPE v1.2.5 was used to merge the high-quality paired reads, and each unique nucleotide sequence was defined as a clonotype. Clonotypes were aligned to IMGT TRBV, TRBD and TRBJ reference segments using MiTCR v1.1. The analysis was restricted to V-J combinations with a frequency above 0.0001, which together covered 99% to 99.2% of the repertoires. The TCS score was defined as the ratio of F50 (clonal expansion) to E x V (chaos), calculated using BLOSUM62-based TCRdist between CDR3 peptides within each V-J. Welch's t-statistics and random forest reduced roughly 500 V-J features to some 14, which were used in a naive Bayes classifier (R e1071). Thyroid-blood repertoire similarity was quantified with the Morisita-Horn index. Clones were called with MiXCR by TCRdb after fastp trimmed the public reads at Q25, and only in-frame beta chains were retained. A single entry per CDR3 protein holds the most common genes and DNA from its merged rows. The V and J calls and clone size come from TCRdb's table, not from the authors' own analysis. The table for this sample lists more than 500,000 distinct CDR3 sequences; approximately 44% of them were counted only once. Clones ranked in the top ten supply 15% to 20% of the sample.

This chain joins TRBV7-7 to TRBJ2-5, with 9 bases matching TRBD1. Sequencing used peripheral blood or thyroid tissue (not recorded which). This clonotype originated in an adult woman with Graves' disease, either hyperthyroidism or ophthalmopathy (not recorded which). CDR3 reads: CASSKLRDREETQYF. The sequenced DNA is TGTGCTAGCAGCAAACTCCGGGACAGGGAGGAGACCCAGTACTTC.